This TCR beta chain was identified during a study of T cells after yellow fever vaccination. Study-level results: Abundant clonotypes from the bulk population could have been carried over as contaminants into FACS-sorted repertoires.

CDR3 length equals 15 residues. Germline assignment: CDR1 LGHNA and CDR2 YNFKEQ. Trimming removed 0 bases at V and 2 bases at J, with 9 bases between. This clonotype was picked up many times. What it recognizes is unknown. TCRdb recomputed calls from the 5' RACE reads with MiXCR, one row per CDR3 protein. The sample contains some 320,000 distinct CDR3 sequences, roughly 9.4% of which appear only once. This TCR was sampled from a man between 18 and 35 years old who received the YFV17D yellow fever vaccine. Sequences were derived from PBMCs, sampled on the day of the first yellow fever vaccination. The rearrangement uses TRBV4-2 and TRBJ2-3; D perhaps matches TRBD1 (6 bases). The CDR3 here is CASSQEGGPTDTQYF. CDR3 sequence (DNA): TGTGCCAGCAGCCAAGAAGGGGGACCCACAGATACGCAGTATTTT.